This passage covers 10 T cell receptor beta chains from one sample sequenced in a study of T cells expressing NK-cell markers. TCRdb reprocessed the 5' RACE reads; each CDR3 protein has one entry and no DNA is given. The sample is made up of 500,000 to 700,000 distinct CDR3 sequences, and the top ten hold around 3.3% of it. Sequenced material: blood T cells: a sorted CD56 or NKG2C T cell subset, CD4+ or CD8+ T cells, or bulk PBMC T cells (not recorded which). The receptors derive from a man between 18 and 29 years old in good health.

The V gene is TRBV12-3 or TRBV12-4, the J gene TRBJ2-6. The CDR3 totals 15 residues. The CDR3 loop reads CASSLRLTGANVLTF.

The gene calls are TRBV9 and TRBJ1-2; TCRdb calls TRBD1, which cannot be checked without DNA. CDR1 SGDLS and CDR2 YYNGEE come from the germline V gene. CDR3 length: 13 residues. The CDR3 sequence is CASSTRQGSGYTF.

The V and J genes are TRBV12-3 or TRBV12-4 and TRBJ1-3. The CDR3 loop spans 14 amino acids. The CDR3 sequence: CASSLLRNSDTIYF.

The chain's CDR3 is CASSSRQLLAKNIQYF. The chain uses TRBV5-1 and TRBJ2-4; the TRBD1 assignment by TCRdb is unverifiable without DNA. The CDR3 is made up of 16 amino acids. Per germline, CDR1 SGHRS and CDR2 YFSETQ. Supplemented by reference TRBV5-1 and TRBJ2-4, the full variable domain reads KAGVTQTPRYLIKTRGQQVTLSCSPISGHRSVSWYQQTPGQGLQFLFEYFSETQRNKGNFPGRFSGRQFSNSRSEMNVSTLELGDSALYLCASSSRQLLAKNIQYFGAGTRLSVL.

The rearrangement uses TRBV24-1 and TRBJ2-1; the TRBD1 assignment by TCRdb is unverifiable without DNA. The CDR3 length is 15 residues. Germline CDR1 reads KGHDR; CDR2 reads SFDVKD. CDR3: CATSDLGQAGNEQFF.

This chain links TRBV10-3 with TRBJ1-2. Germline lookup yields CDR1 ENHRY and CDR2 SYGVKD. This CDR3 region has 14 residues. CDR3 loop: CAISGELSKGGYTF.

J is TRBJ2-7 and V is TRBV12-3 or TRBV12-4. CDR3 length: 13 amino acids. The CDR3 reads CASSFSVPYEQYF.

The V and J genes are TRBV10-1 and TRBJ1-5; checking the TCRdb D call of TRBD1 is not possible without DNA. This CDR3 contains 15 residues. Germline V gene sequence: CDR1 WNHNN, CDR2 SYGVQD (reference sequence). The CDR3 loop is CASSAGTADNQPQHF.

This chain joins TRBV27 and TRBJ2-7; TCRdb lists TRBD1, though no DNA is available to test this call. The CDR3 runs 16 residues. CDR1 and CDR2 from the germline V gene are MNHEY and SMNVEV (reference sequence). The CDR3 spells CASSLSMTGDRDEQYF.

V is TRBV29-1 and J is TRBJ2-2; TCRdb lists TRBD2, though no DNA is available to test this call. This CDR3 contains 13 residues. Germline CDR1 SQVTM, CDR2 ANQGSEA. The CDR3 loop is CSVIVYGTGELFF.